This T cell receptor beta chain appears in the sequencing data of a study of technical replicates of blood from several donors. The data were produced by immunoSEQ multiplex PCR, yet TCRdb's version contains in-frame clones alone and is incomplete. The table shows about 61,000 clones, with 70% to 90% occurring only once. This CDR3 has 17 residues. Germline CDR1 reads MGHDK; CDR2 reads SYGVNS. Trimming at V came to 4 bases and at J to 2 bases, leaving 7 bases not matched to a gene. The chain carries TRBV25-1 and TRBJ2-7, with TRBD2 matching over 14 bases. The sequence came from a human donor in good health. Some clones in this sample may be carry-over from other donors' samples. The sample taken for sequencing was PBMCs. CDR3 nucleotides: TGTGCCAGCAGTGGGGGACTAGCGGGGGACCAAACCTACGAGCAGTACTTC. It yields the protein CASSGGLAGDQTYEQYF.